This TCR beta chain was obtained from a study of blood T cells in healthy people across ages. Study-level points and caveats: Both higher diversity and more naive CD4+ cells marked long-lived donors when set against aged donors. Roughly linear declines in TCR beta diversity per million T cells occurred with age.

Notes on this clonotype: Its antigen is not known.

Germline V gene sequence: CDR1 DFQATT, CDR2 SNEGSKA (reference sequence). V shed 0 bases, J shed 8 bases, and the junction held 7 bases outside the gene matches. The CDR3 totals 14 residues. A J-beta primer mix and a sample-barcoded 5' primer were used in a second PCR of about 7 to 12 cycles. TCRdb called the 5' RACE reads again in MiXCR, with one record for every CDR3 protein. This table has almost 300,000 distinct CDR3 sequences, around 30% appearing once. The source material was blood. This receptor was identified in a woman aged 70 to 79 in good health. The chain recombines TRBV20-1 with TRBJ1-2; 9 nucleotides align to TRBD1. The CDR3 loop is CSARESQGARGYTF. The DNA of the CDR3 is TGCAGTGCTAGAGAATCACAGGGGGCGCGAGGCTACACCTTC.